This TCR beta chain was sequenced during a study of blood T cell repertoires in COVID-19 (dated by TCRdb to about 2020). With regard to the full study: The collaborator samples originated in the United States, Italy and Spain and spanned the acute and convalescent phases of COVID-19. The prospective study material was composed of cDNA or gDNA derived from T cells, B-cell-depleted T cells, or PBMCs. Deeply sampled blood TCRbeta repertoires from subjects exposed to, actively infected with, or recovered from COVID-19 were included in the dataset. The repertoires were released in a freely available public database meant as a resource for research on the immune response to SARS-CoV-2. The samples were drawn from two sources: the first 160 participants of the ongoing ImmuneRACE study, and 1,200 or so subjects contributed by 6 global collaborators. A de-identified subject ID, COVID-19 status, age in years and sex were almost always included in the sample metadata. Where available, HLA class I and class II types were taken from metadata supplied by the sample provider and were not determined by assay-based typing.

General findings and caveats noted by the study authors: The amount of clinical and demographic metadata varied by source and participant and was provided uncurated.

One collaborating source in Seattle enrolled patients while the patients were actively infected and followed the patients over time throughout the course of disease. Collaborating institutions collected whole blood in K2EDTA tubes following their own protocols. For TCRbeta analysis, collaborators shipped samples in one of three forms: frozen whole blood, isolated PBMCs, or DNA extracted from either of those sample types. On this clone itself: This receptor's antigen is unknown. No base qualities exist here, and no much larger clone lies one base off it.

The immunoSEQ Assay, a bias-controlled multiplex PCR, was used to amplify TCRbeta CDR3 regions from genomic DNA. The paper's data handling went like this. The number of nucleated cells in each sample was estimated by amplification of reference gene primers within the assay. Sequence reads were collapsed and filtered to measure the absolute abundance of every unique TCRbeta CDR3 rearrangement. Productive Simpson clonality was computed per sample as the square root of Simpson's diversity index over productive rearrangements. The source is immuneACCESS, and TCRdb retained only in-frame sequences with V and J called. Part of the clones is not carried over; for the studies checked, unresolved V genes explain less than half of this, and the remainder is unexplained. From that table come the V and J calls and clone size; the DNA was used to work out D and trimming. The sample has about 160,000 clones on record, roughly 81% of them singletons. The ten biggest clones cover under 6.5% of the sample.

The sample consisted of peripheral blood. The receptor was derived from a woman in her forties or fifties with COVID-19, enrolled during active disease.

In nucleotides, the sequence is TGTGCCAGCAGCCCACGGGACATTCAAAACATTCAGTACTTC. Its protein is CASSPRDIQNIQYF. This chain joins TRBV11-2 to TRBJ2-4; the D gene is possibly TRBD1, with 6 bases matching. Between the V and J ends, shortened by 5 bases and 5 bases respectively, the junction contains 13 bases. The CDR3 sequence holds 14 residues, the cysteine and phenylalanine included. Only CDR3 DNA is held: 42 bases, read in frame from base 1. CDR1 and CDR2, looked up from the germline V gene, are SGHAT and FQNNGV.